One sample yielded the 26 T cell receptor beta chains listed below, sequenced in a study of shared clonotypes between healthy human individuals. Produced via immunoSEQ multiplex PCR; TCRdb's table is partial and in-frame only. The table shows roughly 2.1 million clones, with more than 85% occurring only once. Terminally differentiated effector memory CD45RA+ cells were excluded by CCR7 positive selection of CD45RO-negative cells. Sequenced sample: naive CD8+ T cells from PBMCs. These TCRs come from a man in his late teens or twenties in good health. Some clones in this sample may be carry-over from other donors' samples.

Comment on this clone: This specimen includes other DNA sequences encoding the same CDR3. CDR3 protein: CASSWTGGTGELFF. The CDR3 region has the DNA TGTGCCAGCAGTTGGACGGGAGGGACCGGGGAGCTGTTTTTT. J is TRBJ2-2 and V is TRBV28; 8 bases line up with TRBD2. From germline, CDR1 is MDHEN and CDR2 SYDVKM. The CDR3 loop spans 14 amino acids. The trim removed 4 bases at V and 5 bases at J, leaving 3 bases unmatched.

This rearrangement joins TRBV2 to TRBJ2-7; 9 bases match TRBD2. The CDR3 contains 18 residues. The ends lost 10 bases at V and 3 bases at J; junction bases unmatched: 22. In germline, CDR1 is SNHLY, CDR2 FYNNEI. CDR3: CATIGTSIPPSRHYEQYF. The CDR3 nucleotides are TGTGCCACCATTGGGACTAGCATTCCCCCTTCACGCCACTACGAGCAGTACTTC. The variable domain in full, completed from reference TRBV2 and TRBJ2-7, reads EPEVTQTPSHQVTQMGQEVILRCVPISNHLYFYWYRQILGQKVEFLVSFYNNEISEKSEIFDDQFSVERPDGSNFTLKIRSTKLEDSAMYFCATIGTSIPPSRHYEQYFGPGTRLTVT.

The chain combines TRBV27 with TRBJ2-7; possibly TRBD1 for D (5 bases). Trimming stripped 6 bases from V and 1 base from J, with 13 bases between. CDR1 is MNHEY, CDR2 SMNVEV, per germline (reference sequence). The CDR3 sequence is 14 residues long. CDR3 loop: CASSSGPDSYEQYF. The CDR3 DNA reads TGTGCCAGCAGCTCAGGGCCCGATTCCTACGAGCAGTACTTC.

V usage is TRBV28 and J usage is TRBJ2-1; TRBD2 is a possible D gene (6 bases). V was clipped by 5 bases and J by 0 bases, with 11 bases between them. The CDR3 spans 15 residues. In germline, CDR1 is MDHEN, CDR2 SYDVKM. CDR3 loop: CASSTRLDSYNEQFF. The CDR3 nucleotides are TGTGCCAGCAGTACCAGACTAGACTCCTACAATGAGCAGTTCTTC.

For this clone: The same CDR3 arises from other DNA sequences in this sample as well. The CDR3 nucleotides are TGTGCCAGCAGCCCCCGGACCTCCTACGAGCAGTACTTC. As protein: CASSPRTSYEQYF. The chain has TRBV7-6 and TRBJ2-7; D is unresolved. Trimming cost V 5 bases and J 0 bases, with 8 bases left between them. CDR1 and CDR2 (germline): SGHVS, FNYEAQ. CDR3 length equals 13 residues.

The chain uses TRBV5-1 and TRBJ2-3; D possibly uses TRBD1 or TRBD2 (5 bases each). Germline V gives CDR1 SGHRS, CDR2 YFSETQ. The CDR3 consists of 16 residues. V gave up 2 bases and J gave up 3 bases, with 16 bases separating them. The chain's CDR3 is CASSFFQGVRTDTQYF. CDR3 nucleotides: TGCGCCAGCAGCTTCTTCCAGGGAGTAAGGACAGATACGCAGTATTTT. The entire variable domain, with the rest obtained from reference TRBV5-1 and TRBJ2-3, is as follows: KAGVTQTPRYLIKTRGQQVTLSCSPISGHRSVSWYQQTPGQGLQFLFEYFSETQRNKGNFPGRFSGRQFSNSRSEMNVSTLELGDSALYLCASSFFQGVRTDTQYFGPGTRLTVL.

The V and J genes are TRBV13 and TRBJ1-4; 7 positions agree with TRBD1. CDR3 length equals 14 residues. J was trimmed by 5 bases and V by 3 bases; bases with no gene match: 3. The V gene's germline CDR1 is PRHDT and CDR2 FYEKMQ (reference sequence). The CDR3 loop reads CASSFLTGNEKLFF. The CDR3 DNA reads TGTGCCAGCAGCTTTTTGACAGGGAATGAAAAACTGTTTTTT.

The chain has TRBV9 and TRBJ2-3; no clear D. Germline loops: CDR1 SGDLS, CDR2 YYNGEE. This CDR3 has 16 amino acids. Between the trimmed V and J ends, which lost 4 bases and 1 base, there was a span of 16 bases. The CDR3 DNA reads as TGTGCCAGCAGCCCCGTGACCGACTGGGGCACAGATACGCAGTATTTT. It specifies CASSPVTDWGTDTQYF.

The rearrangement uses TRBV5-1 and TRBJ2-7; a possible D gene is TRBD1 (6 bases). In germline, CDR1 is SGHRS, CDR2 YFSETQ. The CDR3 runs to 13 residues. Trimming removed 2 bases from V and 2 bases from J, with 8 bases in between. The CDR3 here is CASSFSGAYEQYF. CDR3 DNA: TGCGCCAGCAGCTTTTCAGGGGCCTACGAGCAGTACTTC. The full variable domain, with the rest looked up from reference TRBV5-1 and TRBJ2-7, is KAGVTQTPRYLIKTRGQQVTLSCSPISGHRSVSWYQQTPGQGLQFLFEYFSETQRNKGNFPGRFSGRQFSNSRSEMNVSTLELGDSALYLCASSFSGAYEQYFGPGTRLTVT.

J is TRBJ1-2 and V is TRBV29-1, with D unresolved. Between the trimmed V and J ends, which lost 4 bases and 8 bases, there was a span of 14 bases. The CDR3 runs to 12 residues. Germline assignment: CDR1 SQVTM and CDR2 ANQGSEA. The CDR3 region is CSVGSSIEGYTF. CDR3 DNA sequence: TGCAGCGTTGGCAGCTCGATCGAGGGCTACACCTTC.

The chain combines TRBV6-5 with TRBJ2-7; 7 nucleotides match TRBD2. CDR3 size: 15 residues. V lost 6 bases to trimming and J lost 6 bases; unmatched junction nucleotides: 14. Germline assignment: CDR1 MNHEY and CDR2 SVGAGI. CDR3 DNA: TGTGCCAGCAGGGGGGGGAGACAAGGGACCTCCGAGCAGTACTTC. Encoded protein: CASRGGRQGTSEQYF.

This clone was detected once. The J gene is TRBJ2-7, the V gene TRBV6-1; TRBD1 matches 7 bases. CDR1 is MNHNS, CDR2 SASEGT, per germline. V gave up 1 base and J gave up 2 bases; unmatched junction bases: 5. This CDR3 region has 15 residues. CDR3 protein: CASSEGPGQPYEQYF. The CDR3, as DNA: TGTGCCAGCAGTGAAGGACCGGGACAGCCCTACGAGCAGTACTTC.

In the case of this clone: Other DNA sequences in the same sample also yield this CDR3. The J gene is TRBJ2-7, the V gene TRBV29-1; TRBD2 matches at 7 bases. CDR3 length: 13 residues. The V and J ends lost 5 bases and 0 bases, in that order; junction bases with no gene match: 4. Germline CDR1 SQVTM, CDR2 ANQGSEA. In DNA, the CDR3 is TGCAGCGTTACTGGCGGGAGCTCCTACGAGCAGTACTTC. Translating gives CSVTGGSSYEQYF.

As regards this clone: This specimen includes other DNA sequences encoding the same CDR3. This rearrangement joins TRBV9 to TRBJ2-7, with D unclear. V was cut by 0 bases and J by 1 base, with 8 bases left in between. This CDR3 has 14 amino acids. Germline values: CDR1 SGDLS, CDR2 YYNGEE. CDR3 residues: CASSVEGSSYEQYF. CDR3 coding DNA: TGTGCCAGCAGCGTAGAAGGCAGTTCCTACGAGCAGTACTTC.

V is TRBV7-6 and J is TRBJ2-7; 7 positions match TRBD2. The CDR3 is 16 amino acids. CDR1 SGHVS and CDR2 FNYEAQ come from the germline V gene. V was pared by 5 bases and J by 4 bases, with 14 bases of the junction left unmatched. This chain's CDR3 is CASSPRGDVGEYEQYF. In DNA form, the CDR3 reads TGTGCCAGCAGCCCTCGGGGGGATGTGGGCGAATACGAGCAGTACTTC.

The CDR3 DNA is TGCGCCAGCAGCCCGAGGCTAGCGGGAGAGCAGTACTTC. It is translated as CASSPRLAGEQYF. The chain employs TRBV4-1 and TRBJ2-7; 9 positions match TRBD2. V lost 4 bases to trimming and J lost 7 bases; unmatched junction nucleotides: 5. Per the germline V gene, CDR1 is MGHRA and CDR2 is YSYEKL. The CDR3 contains 13 residues.

The CDR3 DNA sequence: TGTGCCAGCAGCTTCTCGGACAGACCTCCAGAAGCTTTCTTT. Its protein product is CASSFSDRPPEAFF. V gene TRBV5-4 combines with J gene TRBJ1-1; D may be TRBD1 (6 bases). CDR3 size: 14 residues. The V end was cut by 2 bases, the J end by 8 bases, with 16 bases between. From germline, CDR1 is SGHNT and CDR2 YYREEE (reference sequence).

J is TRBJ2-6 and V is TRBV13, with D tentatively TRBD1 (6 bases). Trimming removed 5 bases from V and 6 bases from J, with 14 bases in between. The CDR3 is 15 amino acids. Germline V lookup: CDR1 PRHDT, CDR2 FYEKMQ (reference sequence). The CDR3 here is CASSRKGTLANVLTF. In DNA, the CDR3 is TGTGCCAGCAGCCGCAAAGGGACACTGGCCAACGTCCTGACTTTC.

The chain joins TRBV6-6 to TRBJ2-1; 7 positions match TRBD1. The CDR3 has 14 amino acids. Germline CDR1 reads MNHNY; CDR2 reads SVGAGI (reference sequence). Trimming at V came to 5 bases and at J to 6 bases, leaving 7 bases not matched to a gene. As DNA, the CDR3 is TGTGCCAGCAGTACAAGGACAGGAGTCAATGAGCAGTTCTTC. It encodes CASSTRTGVNEQFF.

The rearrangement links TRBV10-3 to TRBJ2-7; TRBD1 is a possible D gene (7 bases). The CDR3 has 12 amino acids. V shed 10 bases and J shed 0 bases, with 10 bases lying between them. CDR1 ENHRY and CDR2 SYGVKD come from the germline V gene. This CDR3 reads CATGDSSYEQYF. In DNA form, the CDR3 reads TGTGCCACGGGGGACAGCTCCTACGAGCAGTACTTC.

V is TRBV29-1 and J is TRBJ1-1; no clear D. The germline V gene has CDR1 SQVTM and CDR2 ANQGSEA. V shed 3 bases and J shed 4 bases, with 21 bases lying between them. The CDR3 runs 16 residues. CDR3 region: CSVDSGSGRRSTEAFF. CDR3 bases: TGCAGCGTTGATTCCGGATCCGGGCGGAGGAGCACTGAAGCTTTCTTT.

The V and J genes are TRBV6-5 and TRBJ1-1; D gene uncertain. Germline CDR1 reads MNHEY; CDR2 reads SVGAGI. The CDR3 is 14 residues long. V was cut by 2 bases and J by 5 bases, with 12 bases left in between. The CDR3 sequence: CASSYNMGRTEAFF. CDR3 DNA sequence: TGTGCCAGCAGTTACAATATGGGGAGGACTGAAGCTTTCTTT.

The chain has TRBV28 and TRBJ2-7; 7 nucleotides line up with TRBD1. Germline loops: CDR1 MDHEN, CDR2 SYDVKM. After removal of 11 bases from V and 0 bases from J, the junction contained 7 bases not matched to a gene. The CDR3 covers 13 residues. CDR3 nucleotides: TGTGCCTGTACAGGGGCGCTCTCCTACGAGCAGTACTTC. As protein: CACTGALSYEQYF.

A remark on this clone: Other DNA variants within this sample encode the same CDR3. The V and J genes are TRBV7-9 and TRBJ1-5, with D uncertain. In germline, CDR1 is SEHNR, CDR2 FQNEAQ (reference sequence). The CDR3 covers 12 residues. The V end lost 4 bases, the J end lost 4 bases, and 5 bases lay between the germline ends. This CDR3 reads CASSSANQPQHF. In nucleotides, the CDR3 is TGTGCCAGCAGCTCCGCGAATCAGCCCCAGCATTTT.

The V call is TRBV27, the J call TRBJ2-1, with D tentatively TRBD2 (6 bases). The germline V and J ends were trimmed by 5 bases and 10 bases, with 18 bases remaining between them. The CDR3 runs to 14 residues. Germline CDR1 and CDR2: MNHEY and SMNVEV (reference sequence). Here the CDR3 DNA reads TGTGCCAGCAGTGTCGGGACTCGCGGCAGAGAGCAGTTCTTC. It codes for CASSVGTRGREQFF.

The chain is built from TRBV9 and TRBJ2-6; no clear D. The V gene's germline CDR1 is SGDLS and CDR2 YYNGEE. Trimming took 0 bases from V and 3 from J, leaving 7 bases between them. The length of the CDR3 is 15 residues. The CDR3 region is CASSVAGLGANVLTF. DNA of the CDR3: TGTGCCAGCAGCGTAGCCGGGCTTGGGGCCAACGTCCTGACTTTC.